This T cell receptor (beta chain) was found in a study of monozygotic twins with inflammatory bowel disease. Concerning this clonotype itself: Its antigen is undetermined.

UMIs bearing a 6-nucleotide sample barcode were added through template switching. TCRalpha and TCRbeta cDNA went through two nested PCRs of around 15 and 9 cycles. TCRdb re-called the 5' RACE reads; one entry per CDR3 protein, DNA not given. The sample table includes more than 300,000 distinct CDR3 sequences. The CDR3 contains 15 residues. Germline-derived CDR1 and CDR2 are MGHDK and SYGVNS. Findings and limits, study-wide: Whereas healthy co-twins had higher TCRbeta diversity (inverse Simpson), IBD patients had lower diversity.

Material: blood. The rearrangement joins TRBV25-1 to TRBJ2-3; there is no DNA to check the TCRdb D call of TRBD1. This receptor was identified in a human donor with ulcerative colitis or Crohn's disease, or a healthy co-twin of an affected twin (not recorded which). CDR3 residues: CASSSRGDTTDTQYF. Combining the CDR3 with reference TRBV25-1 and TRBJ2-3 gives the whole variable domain EADIYQTPRYLVIGTGKKITLECSQTMGHDKMYWYQQDPGMELHLIHYSYGVNSTEKGDLSSESTVSRIRTEHFPLTLESARPSHTSQYLCASSSRGDTTDTQYFGPGTRLTVL.